The 4 T cell receptor beta chains in this list originate from one sample, sequenced in a study of human T cells and chemical hapten exposure. TCRdb passed the RACE reads through MiXCR, listing each CDR3 protein once. The sample has 80,000 to 95,000 distinct CDR3 sequences; 11% are singletons. The sample's time point: patch test 2, 6 weeks after DPC sensitization. Treatment here: therapeutic diphenylcyclopropenone sensitization with weekly scalp DPC. The material sequenced was whole blood, taken in connection with sensitization to the hapten diphenylcyclopropenone (DPC). The receptors derive from a man aged 35-49 years with alopecia areata. Some clones in this sample may be carry-over from other donors' samples.

This clonotype occurred many times. The chain links TRBV5-1 to TRBJ1-1; D remains unclear. The CDR3 spans 12 residues. Germline assignment: CDR1 SGHRS and CDR2 YFSETQ. Trimming pared 2 bases from V and 8 bases from J, leaving 10 bases between. CDR3 nucleotide sequence: TGCGCCAGCAGCTTTTCAGGTACCGAAGCTTTCTTT. Its translation: CASSFSGTEAFF. Full variable domain (rest looked up from reference TRBV5-1 and TRBJ1-1): KAGVTQTPRYLIKTRGQQVTLSCSPISGHRSVSWYQQTPGQGLQFLFEYFSETQRNKGNFPGRFSGRQFSNSRSEMNVSTLELGDSALYLCASSFSGTEAFFGQGTRLTVV.

This clonotype was counted only a few times. The rearrangement joins TRBV7-3 to TRBJ1-1, with D uncertain. CDR1 is SGHTA and CDR2 is FQGTGA in the germline V gene. V lost 5 bases to trimming and J lost 0 bases, with 7 bases between them. The CDR3 contains 13 residues. CDR3 sequence reads: CASSHGMNTEAFF. CDR3 coding DNA: TGTGCCAGCAGCCACGGCATGAACACTGAAGCTTTCTTT.

This clonotype was seen only a few times. The rearrangement joins TRBV7-9 to TRBJ2-3; D unresolved. V shed 1 base and J shed 6 bases, with 5 bases lying between them. The CDR3 loop spans 12 amino acids. The germline CDR1 and CDR2 sequences are SEHNR and FQNEAQ (reference sequence). The CDR3 nucleotides read TGTGCCAGCAGCTTAGGCCCGGATACGCAGTATTTT. Amino acid sequence: CASSLGPDTQYF. The entire variable domain, with the rest obtained from reference TRBV7-9 and TRBJ2-3, is as follows: DTGVSQNPRHKITKRGQNVTFRCDPISEHNRLYWYRQTLGQGPEFLTYFQNEAQLEKSRLLSDRFSAERPKGSFSTLEIQRTEQGDSAMYLCASSLGPDTQYFGPGTRLTVL.

There are a few counts of this clonotype. This chain links TRBV28 with TRBJ2-4; TRBD2 matches 11 bases. There are 20 residues in the CDR3. Losses at the gene ends were 2 bases for V and 7 bases for J; bases not matched to a gene: 19. CDR1 MDHEN and CDR2 SYDVKM come from the germline V gene. CDR3 in amino acids: CASSLDPFMTSGTVGNIQYF. In nucleotides, the CDR3 is TGTGCCAGCAGTTTAGACCCGTTTATGACTAGCGGGACAGTGGGGAACATTCAGTACTTC.